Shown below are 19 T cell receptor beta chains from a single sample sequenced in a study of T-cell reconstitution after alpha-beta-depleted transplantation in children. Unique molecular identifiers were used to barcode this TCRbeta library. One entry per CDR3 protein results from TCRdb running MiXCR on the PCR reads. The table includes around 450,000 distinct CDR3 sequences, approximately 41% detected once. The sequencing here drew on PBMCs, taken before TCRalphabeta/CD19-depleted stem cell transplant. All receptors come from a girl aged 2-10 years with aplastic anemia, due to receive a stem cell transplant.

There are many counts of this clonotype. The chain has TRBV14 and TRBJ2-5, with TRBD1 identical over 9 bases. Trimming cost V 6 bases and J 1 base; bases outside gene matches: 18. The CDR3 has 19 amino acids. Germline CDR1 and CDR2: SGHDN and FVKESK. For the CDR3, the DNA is TGTGCCAGCAGTGGGGGCCCATGGACAGGGGTTCCCCCCCAAGAGACCCAGTACTTC. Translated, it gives CASSGGPWTGVPPQETQYF. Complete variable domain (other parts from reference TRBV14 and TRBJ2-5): EAGVTQFPSHSVIEKGQTVTLRCDPISGHDNLYWYRRVMGKEIKFLLHFVKESKQDESGMPNNRFLAERTGGTYSTLKVQPAELEDSGVYFCASSGGPWTGVPPQETQYFGPGTRLLVL.

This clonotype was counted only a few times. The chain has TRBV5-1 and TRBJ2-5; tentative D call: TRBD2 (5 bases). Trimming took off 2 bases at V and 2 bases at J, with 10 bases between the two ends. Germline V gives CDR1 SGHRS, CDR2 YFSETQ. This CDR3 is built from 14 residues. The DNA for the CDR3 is TGCGCCAGCAGCTTCGTCGGGGTACAAGAGACCCAGTACTTC. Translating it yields CASSFVGVQETQYF.

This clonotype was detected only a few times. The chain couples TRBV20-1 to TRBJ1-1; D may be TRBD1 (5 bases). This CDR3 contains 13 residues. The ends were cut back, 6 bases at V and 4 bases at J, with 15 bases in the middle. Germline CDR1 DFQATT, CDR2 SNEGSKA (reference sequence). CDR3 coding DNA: TGCAGTGCATATGACAGAGGGACCACTGAAGCTTTCTTT. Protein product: CSAYDRGTTEAFF.

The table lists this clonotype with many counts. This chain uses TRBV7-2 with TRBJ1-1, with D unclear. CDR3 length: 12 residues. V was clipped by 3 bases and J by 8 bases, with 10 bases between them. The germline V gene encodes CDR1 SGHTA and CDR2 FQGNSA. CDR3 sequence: CASSFYDGEAFF. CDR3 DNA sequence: TGTGCCAGCAGCTTCTACGACGGAGAAGCTTTCTTT.

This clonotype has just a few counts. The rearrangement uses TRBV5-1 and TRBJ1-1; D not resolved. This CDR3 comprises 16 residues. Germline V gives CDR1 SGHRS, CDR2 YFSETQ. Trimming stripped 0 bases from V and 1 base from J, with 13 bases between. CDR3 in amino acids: CASSLGSSIRNTEAFF. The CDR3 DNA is TGCGCCAGCAGCTTGGGATCTAGCATCCGGAACACTGAAGCTTTCTTT.

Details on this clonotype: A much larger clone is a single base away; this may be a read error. In DNA, the CDR3 is TGTGCCAACGCCGGAGCGGGAGCTGGCAATGAGCAGTTCTTC. Translation: CANAGAGAGNEQFF. The V call is TRBV12-3 or TRBV12-4, the J call TRBJ2-1; 8 bases fit TRBD2. Trimming removed 10 bases from V and 6 bases from J; junction bases left unmatched: 11. The CDR3 contains 14 residues.

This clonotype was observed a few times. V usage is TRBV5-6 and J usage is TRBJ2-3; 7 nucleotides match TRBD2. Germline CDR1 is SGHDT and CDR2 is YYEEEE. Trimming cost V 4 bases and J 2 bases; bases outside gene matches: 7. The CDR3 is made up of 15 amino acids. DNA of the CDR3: TGTGCCAGCAGCCCGTGGGGAGGGCCCACAGATACGCAGTATTTT. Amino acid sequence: CASSPWGGPTDTQYF. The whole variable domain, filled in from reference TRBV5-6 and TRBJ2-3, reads DAGVTQSPTHLIKTRGQQVTLRCSPKSGHDTVSWYQQALGQGPQFIFQYYEEEERQRGNFPDRFSGHQFPNYSSELNVNALLLGDSALYLCASSPWGGPTDTQYFGPGTRLTVL.

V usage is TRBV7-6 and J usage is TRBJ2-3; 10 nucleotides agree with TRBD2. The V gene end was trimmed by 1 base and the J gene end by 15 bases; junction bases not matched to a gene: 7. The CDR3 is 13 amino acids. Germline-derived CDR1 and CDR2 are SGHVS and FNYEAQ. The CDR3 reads CASSLGTSGTKYF. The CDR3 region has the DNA TGTGCCAGCAGCTTAGGGACTAGCGGAACGAAATATTTT.

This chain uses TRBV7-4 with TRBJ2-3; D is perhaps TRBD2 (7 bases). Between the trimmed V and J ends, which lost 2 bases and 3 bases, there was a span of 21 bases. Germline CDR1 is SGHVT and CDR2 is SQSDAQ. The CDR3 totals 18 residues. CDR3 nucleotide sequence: TGTGCCAGCAGCTTAAACGGCGGGGGCTTCCCCCGGACAGATACGCAGTATTTT. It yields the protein CASSLNGGGFPRTDTQYF.

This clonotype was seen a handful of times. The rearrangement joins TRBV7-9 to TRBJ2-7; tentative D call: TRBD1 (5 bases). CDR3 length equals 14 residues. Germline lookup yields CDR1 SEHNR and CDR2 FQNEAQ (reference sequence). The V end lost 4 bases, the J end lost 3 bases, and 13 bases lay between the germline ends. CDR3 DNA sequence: TGTGCCAGCAGCTCCCTAGGACACTACTACGAGCAGTACTTC. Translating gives CASSSLGHYYEQYF.

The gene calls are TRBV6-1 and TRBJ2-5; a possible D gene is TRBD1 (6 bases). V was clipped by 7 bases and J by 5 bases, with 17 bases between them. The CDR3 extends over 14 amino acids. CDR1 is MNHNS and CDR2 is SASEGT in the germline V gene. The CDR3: CASTQFGQGETQYF. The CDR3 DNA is TGTGCCAGCACACAATTTGGGCAGGGGGAGACCCAGTACTTC.

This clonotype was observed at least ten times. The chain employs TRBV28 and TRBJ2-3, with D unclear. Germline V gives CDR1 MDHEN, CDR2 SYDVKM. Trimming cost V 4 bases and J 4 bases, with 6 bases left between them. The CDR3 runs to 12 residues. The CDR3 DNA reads TGTGCCAGCAGTTCTTTAGCAGATACGCAGTATTTT. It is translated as CASSSLADTQYF.

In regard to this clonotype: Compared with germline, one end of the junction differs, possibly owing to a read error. The CDR3, as DNA: TGTGCCAGCACCAATGGGCAGGGGGGGAACTTC. Protein sequence: CASTNGQGGNF. The chain combines TRBV6-2 or TRBV6-3 with TRBJ2-5; D could derive from TRBD1 or TRBD2 (7 bases each). Germline loops: CDR1 MNHEY, CDR2 SVGEGT. The CDR3 runs to 11 residues.

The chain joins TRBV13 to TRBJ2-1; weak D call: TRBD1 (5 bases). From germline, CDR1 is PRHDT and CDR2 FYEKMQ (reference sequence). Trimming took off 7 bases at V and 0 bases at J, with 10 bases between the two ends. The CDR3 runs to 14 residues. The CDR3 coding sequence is TGTGCCAGCAAGAGACAGAGCTCCTACAATGAGCAGTTCTTC. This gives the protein CASKRQSSYNEQFF. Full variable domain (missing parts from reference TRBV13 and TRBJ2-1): AAGVIQSPRHLIKEKRETATLKCYPIPRHDTVYWYQQGPGQDPQFLISFYEKMQSDKGSIPDRFSAQQFSDYHSELNMSSLELGDSALYFCASKRQSSYNEQFFGPGTRLTVL.

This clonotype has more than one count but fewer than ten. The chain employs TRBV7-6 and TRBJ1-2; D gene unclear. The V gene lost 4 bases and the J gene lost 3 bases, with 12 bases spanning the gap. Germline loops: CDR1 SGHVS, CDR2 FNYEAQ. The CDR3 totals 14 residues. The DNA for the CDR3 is TGTGCCAGCAGCTGGGATCCGAGAGACTATGGCTACACCTTC. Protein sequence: CASSWDPRDYGYTF.

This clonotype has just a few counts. This CDR3 reads CATSRERLDDPEAFF. As DNA, the CDR3 is TGTGCCACCAGCAGAGAACGTTTGGACGACCCTGAAGCTTTCTTT. The chain employs TRBV15 and TRBJ1-1; no reliable D call. The germline V gene encodes CDR1 LNHNV and CDR2 YYDKDF (reference sequence). Trimming removed 0 bases at V and 6 bases at J, with 14 bases between. The CDR3 is 15 amino acids. The whole variable domain, filled in from reference TRBV15 and TRBJ1-1, reads DAMVIQNPRYQVTQFGKPVTLSCSQTLNHNVMYWYQQKSSQAPKLLFHYYDKDFNNEADTPDNFQSRRPNTSFCFLDIRSPGLGDTAMYLCATSRERLDDPEAFFGQGTRLTVV.

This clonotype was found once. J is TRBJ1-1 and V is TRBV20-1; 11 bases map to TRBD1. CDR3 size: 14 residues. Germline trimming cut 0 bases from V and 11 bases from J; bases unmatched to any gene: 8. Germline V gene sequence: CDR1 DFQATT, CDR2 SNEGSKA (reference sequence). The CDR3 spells CSARDRTGGLPAFF. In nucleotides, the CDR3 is TGCAGTGCTAGAGATAGGACAGGGGGCTTGCCGGCTTTCTTT.

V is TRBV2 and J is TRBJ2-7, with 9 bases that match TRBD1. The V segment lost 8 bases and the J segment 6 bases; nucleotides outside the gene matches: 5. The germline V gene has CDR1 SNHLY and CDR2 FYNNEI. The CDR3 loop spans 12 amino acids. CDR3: CASGTGWPEQYF. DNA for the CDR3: TGTGCCAGCGGGACAGGGTGGCCCGAGCAGTACTTC.

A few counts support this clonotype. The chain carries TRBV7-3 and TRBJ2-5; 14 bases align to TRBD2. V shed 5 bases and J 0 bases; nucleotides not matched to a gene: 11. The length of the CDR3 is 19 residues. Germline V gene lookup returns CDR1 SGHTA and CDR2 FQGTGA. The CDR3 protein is CASSIGTSGGLSYQETQYF. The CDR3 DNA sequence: TGTGCCAGCAGCATCGGGACTAGCGGGGGCCTTTCGTACCAAGAGACCCAGTACTTC.